This T cell receptor (beta chain) was recorded in a study of shared clonotypes between healthy human individuals. Profiled with immunoSEQ multiplex PCR; TCRdb holds only in-frame clones, not every one. The profile covers about 2 million clones, with roughly 95% appearing a single time and 0.13% taken by the ten largest. Subsets obtained from CD4+ cells comprised CD45RA+ naive and CD45RA-negative memory cells. Trimming removed 8 bases from V and 0 bases from J, with 14 bases in between. The CDR3 runs to 15 residues. Germline assignment: CDR1 SGHTA and CDR2 FQGNSA. This clonotype originated in a man aged 18 to 29 in good health. Sequences were obtained from naive CD4+ T cells sorted from blood. Subset described: CD45RA+ positively selected. J is TRBJ2-1 and V is TRBV7-2; D is possibly TRBD2 (5 bases). The CDR3 bases are TGTGCCAGCGCACTAGGCGTTAGCTCCTACAATGAGCAGTTCTTC. This sequence encodes CASALGVSSYNEQFF. The entire variable domain, with the rest obtained from reference TRBV7-2 and TRBJ2-1, is as follows: GAGVSQSPSNKVTEKGKDVELRCDPISGHTALYWYRQSLGQGLEFLIYFQGNSAPDKSGLPSDRFSAERTGGSVSTLTIQRTQQEDSAVYLCASALGVSSYNEQFFGPGTRLTVL.